One T cell receptor beta chain is described in this entry. Its antigen remains unidentified. The germline gives CDR1 MGHRA, CDR2 YSYEKL. The CDR3 totals 14 residues. V was pared by 4 bases and J by 0 bases, with 7 bases between. Primers: 60 Vbeta forward and 13 Jbeta reverse. Measured with immunoSEQ multiplex PCR; TCRdb has only the in-frame clones, and not every one. In total, the table holds approximately 110,000 clones. The entry originates in a study of cytomegalovirus exposure and HLA in healthy donors. Study-wide results and limits: Apart from CMV serostatus, no immune exposure information was available. Researchers counted around 150 TCR beta chains as cytomegalovirus-associated. Roughly uniform depth of sequencing across donors was assumed in presence/absence analyses.

The TCR comes from a man aged 50-60 years in good health and CMV-seronegative. The chain combines TRBV4-1 with TRBJ1-5; D is ambiguous. The specimen sequenced was PBMCs. CDR3 nucleotides: TGCGCCAGCAGCCCGGGAGGTAGCAATCAGCCCCAGCATTTT. This translates into CASSPGGSNQPQHF.